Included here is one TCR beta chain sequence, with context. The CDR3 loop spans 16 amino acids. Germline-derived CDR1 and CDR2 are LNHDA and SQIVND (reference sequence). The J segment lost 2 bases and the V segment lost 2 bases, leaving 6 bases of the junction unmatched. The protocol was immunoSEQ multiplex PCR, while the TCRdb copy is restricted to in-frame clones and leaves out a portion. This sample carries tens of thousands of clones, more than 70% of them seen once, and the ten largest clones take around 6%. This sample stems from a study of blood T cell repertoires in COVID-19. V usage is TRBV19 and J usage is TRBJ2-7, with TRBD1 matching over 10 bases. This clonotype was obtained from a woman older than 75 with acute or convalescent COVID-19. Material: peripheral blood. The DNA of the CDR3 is TGTGCCAGTAGTATAAGCTACGGACAGGGGGCCTACGAGCAGTACTTC. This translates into CASSISYGQGAYEQYF.